A single count supports the clone carrying this T cell receptor (beta chain). The record originates from a study of technical replicates of blood from a few donors. Sequencing was performed with immunoSEQ multiplex PCR; in TCRdb, only in-frame clones are kept and a portion is missing. The sample includes under 95,000 clones, about 96% of them seen just once. V was pared by 4 bases and J by 1 base, with 13 bases of the junction left unmatched. The CDR3 is made up of 18 amino acids. CDR1 is SGHRS, CDR2 YFSETQ, per germline. This sequence originates from a human donor in good health. The sequenced material came from T cells isolated from PBMCs. This rearrangement joins TRBV5-1 to TRBJ2-7; 11 nucleotides line up with TRBD1. The CDR3: CASSLRTGGPPTSYEQYF. Here the CDR3 DNA reads TGCGCCAGCAGCCTACGGACAGGGGGCCCTCCTACGTCCTACGAGCAGTACTTC.